These 11 T cell receptor beta chains came from one sample sequenced in a study of read filtering for tumor transcriptome and immune sequencing. The library was built from around 380 ng RNA with molecular barcoded adaptors for alpha/delta and beta/gamma chains. TCRdb used MiXCR to reprocess the reads, holding one entry per CDR3 protein. The sample has some 38,000 distinct CDR3 sequences, about 12% seen once; the top ten hold around 34%. Sequenced: a population of CD138-negative cells sorted from bone marrow. Receptor source: a donor at least 40 years old with multiple myeloma.

This clonotype appeared many times. The chain uses TRBV7-9 and TRBJ1-5; 9 positions agree with TRBD1. This CDR3 is built from 15 residues. The junction had 5 bases not matched to a gene; V was cut back by 1 base and J by 7 bases. The germline CDR1 and CDR2 sequences are SEHNR and FQNEAQ (reference sequence). The CDR3 nucleotides read TGTGCCAGCAGCTTAGGGGACAGGGCTGGACAGCCCCAGCATTTT. Amino acids: CASSLGDRAGQPQHF.

Details on this clonotype: The conserved closing phenylalanine or tryptophan is absent in this CDR3, likely reflecting a read error. The chain employs TRBV19 and TRBJ2-7; 7 nucleotides align to TRBD1. J was trimmed by 4 bases and V by 3 bases; bases with no gene match: 18. The CDR3 loop spans 18 amino acids. Per germline, CDR1 LNHDA and CDR2 SQIVND (reference sequence). The CDR3 spells CASSMTPGSQGDWYEQYL. The CDR3 DNA sequence: TGTGCCAGTAGTATGACCCCGGGAAGCCAGGGGGATTGGTACGAGCAGTACCTC.

As for this clonotype: One end of the junction varies from germline; a read error may be responsible. V and J are TRBV12-3 or TRBV12-4 and TRBJ1-1, with TRBD1 matching over 8 bases. The CDR3 extends over 15 amino acids. The CDR3 DNA sequence: TGTGCCAGCAGTTTCTCGGACAGGGTGAACGCTGAAGCTTTCTTT. Translating gives CASSFSDRVNAEAFF.

This clonotype was detected ten times or more. This chain links TRBV20-1 with TRBJ1-1; the D is unclear. The V end was cut by 3 bases, the J end by 1 base, with 9 bases between. CDR3 length: 13 residues. CDR1 and CDR2 (germline): DFQATT, SNEGSKA (reference sequence). The CDR3 DNA sequence: TGCAGTGCTAGCCCAGGCTCGAACACTGAAGCTTTCTTT. This gives the protein CSASPGSNTEAFF.

This clonotype was counted at least ten times. This sequence joins TRBV5-1 and TRBJ2-7; D not resolved. The germline CDR1 and CDR2 sequences are SGHRS and YFSETQ. The CDR3 spans 15 residues. Trimming stripped 0 bases from V and 5 bases from J, with 15 bases between. CDR3 protein: CASSLGPPRSHEQYF. Here the CDR3 DNA reads TGCGCCAGCAGCTTGGGCCCCCCCCGGAGCCACGAGCAGTACTTC.

On this clonotype itself: This may come from a read error, since a much larger clone is one base off. Here the CDR3 reads CASSLGDEYNGQFF. DNA of the CDR3: TGTGCTAGCAGCTTAGGGGACGAATACAATGGGCAGTTCTTC. J is TRBJ2-1 and V is TRBV7-7; D tentatively fits TRBD1 or TRBD2 (5 bases each). CDR1 SSHAT and CDR2 FNYEAQ come from the germline V gene (reference sequence). The CDR3 extends over 14 amino acids.

A note on this clonotype: A much larger clone lies a single base off, so this may be a read error. The chain uses TRBV28 and TRBJ2-5; D is uncertain. CDR1 is MDHEN and CDR2 is SYDVKM in the germline V gene. Trimming removed 5 bases from V and 7 bases from J, with 5 bases in between. The CDR3 runs 10 residues. Here the CDR3 reads CASSDGTQYF. Written as DNA, the CDR3 is TGTGCCAGCAGTGATGGGACCCAGTACTTC. Full variable domain (outside the CDR3, taken from reference TRBV28 and TRBJ2-5): DVKVTQSSRYLVKRTGEKVFLECVQDMDHENMFWYRQDPGLGLRLIYFSYDVKMKEKGDIPEGYSVSREKKERFSLILESASTNQTSMYLCASSDGTQYFGPGTRLLVL.

This clonotype was picked up many times. The chain combines TRBV20-1 with TRBJ2-3, with D unresolved. The V gene's germline CDR1 is DFQATT and CDR2 SNEGSKA (reference sequence). This CDR3 region has 10 residues. V shed 6 bases and J shed 5 bases, with 6 bases lying between them. CDR3 residues: CSARLDTQYF. DNA of the CDR3: TGCAGTGCCCGACTAGATACGCAGTATTTT.

The sample holds many counts of this clonotype. The rearrangement uses TRBV7-2 and TRBJ2-3, with 7 nucleotides matching TRBD2. CDR1 and CDR2 from the germline V gene are SGHTA and FQGNSA. After removal of 4 bases from V and 4 bases from J, the junction contained 8 bases not matched to a gene. The CDR3 covers 15 residues. The CDR3 region is CASSSLGGKADTQYF. The CDR3, as DNA: TGTGCCAGCAGCTCGCTGGGGGGGAAGGCAGATACGCAGTATTTT.

With respect to this clonotype: A much larger clone differs by one base, so this may be a read error. V gene TRBV6-5 combines with J gene TRBJ2-7; TRBD2 is a possible D gene (5 bases). This CDR3 is 13 amino acids long. CDR1 MNHEY and CDR2 SVGAGI come from the germline V gene. The CDR3, as DNA: TGTGCCGGCAGACCGGGGAGCTCCTACGAGCAGTACTTC. Its translation is CAGRPGSSYEQYF.

A note on this clonotype: A much larger clone sits a single nucleotide away, making a read error possible. V usage is TRBV11-2 and J usage is TRBJ1-1, with D perhaps matching TRBD1 (6 bases). Trimming took 4 bases from V and 4 from J, leaving 22 bases between them. Germline loops: CDR1 SGHAT, CDR2 FQNNGV. The CDR3 has 17 amino acids. CDR3 bases: TGTGCCAGCAGCTACCGATTACAGGGACAAATGAGCACTGAAGCTTTCTTT. Translated: CASSYRLQGQMSTEAFF.